These 15 T cell receptor beta chains share one sample of origin, sequenced in a study of CD8 T cells in ankylosing spondylitis. Findings and limits, study-wide: The study identified a TCR beta motif of under ten highly homologous variants that appeared characteristic of ankylosing spondylitis blood.

TCRdb ran MiXCR on the 5' RACE reads and lists one entry per CDR3 protein. The sample contains 220,000 or so distinct CDR3 sequences, about 17% of which appear only once. No antigen has been identified for these receptors. The sequenced sample consisted of blood, either unsorted or a sorted T cell fraction (not recorded which). The receptors here all came from a male donor with ankylosing spondylitis.

The J gene is TRBJ2-5, the V gene TRBV12-3 or TRBV12-4, with D maybe TRBD1 (5 bases). The V end lost 5 bases, the J end lost 7 bases, and 20 bases lay between the germline ends. The CDR3 contains 15 residues. CDR3 protein: CASSPVTGPSGTQYF. CDR3 coding DNA: TGTGCCAGCAGTCCAGTCACAGGCCCTTCGGGGACCCAGTACTTC.

V gene TRBV7-3 combines with J gene TRBJ2-1; possibly TRBD1 or TRBD2 for D (5 bases each). The CDR3 length is 15 residues. Germline CDR1 and CDR2: SGHTA and FQGTGA. V was trimmed by 0 bases and J by 7 bases, leaving 13 bases between them. DNA for the CDR3: TGTGCCAGCAGCTTAACCGCCGGGACCCCAAATGAGCAGTTCTTC. Amino acids: CASSLTAGTPNEQFF.

CDR3 DNA sequence: TGTGCCAGCAGCTTAAGGCGGGGGAACTACGAGCAGTACTTC. It yields the protein CASSLRRGNYEQYF. The V call is TRBV7-9, the J call TRBJ2-7; 7 bases agree with TRBD2. The CDR3 runs 14 residues. CDR1 and CDR2 (germline): SEHNR, FQNEAQ (reference sequence). V was clipped by 2 bases and J by 3 bases; unmatched bases: 4.

This chain connects TRBV4-1 to TRBJ2-3, with a tentative D call TRBD2 (6 bases). CDR1 and CDR2 from the germline V gene are MGHRA and YSYEKL. V was clipped by 0 bases and J by 2 bases, with 12 bases between them. The CDR3 runs 16 residues. The CDR3 spells CASSQESSALTDTQYF. The CDR3, as DNA: TGCGCCAGCAGCCAAGAATCTAGCGCCCTCACAGATACGCAGTATTTT.

There are many counts of this clonotype. The rearrangement uses TRBV7-9 and TRBJ2-3; 8 bases fit TRBD2. Germline CDR1 reads SEHNR; CDR2 reads FQNEAQ (reference sequence). The V gene end was trimmed by 3 bases and the J gene end by 4 bases; junction bases not matched to a gene: 9. This CDR3 contains 16 residues. CDR3 sequence: CASSLATGTRADTQYF. CDR3 nucleotides: TGTGCCAGCAGCTTGGCAACCGGGACTAGGGCAGATACGCAGTATTTT.

This clonotype was counted many times. The V gene is TRBV4-1, the J gene TRBJ2-7; no clear D. Trimming took 0 bases from V and 3 from J, leaving 12 bases between them. The CDR3 contains 15 residues. CDR1 and CDR2 from the germline V gene are MGHRA and YSYEKL. CDR3 region: CASSQDQARNYEQYF. CDR3 nucleotides: TGCGCCAGCAGCCAAGACCAGGCTAGGAACTACGAGCAGTACTTC.

The rearrangement uses TRBV7-9 and TRBJ2-2, with D possibly TRBD2 on 5 matching bases. Trimming stripped 0 bases from V and 4 bases from J, with 9 bases between. Germline values: CDR1 SEHNR, CDR2 FQNEAQ (reference sequence). The CDR3 loop spans 15 amino acids. The CDR3 protein is CASSLAPSSTGELFF. The CDR3 DNA sequence: TGTGCCAGCAGCTTAGCCCCTAGCAGCACCGGGGAGCTGTTTTTT. Supplemented by reference TRBV7-9 and TRBJ2-2, the full variable domain reads DTGVSQNPRHKITKRGQNVTFRCDPISEHNRLYWYRQTLGQGPEFLTYFQNEAQLEKSRLLSDRFSAERPKGSFSTLEIQRTEQGDSAMYLCASSLAPSSTGELFFGEGSRLTVL.

This clonotype was detected once. V gene TRBV4-1 combines with J gene TRBJ1-1; maybe TRBD1 (5 bases). The germline gives CDR1 MGHRA, CDR2 YSYEKL. The CDR3 contains 15 residues. Deletions cut 1 base from V and 3 bases from J, with 12 bases between. Here the CDR3 reads CASSQGGGGDTEAFF. Written as DNA, the CDR3 is TGCGCCAGCAGCCAAGGGGGGGGTGGCGACACTGAAGCTTTCTTT.

This clonotype was seen a few times. The V call is TRBV6-2 or TRBV6-3, the J call TRBJ2-1, with 8 positions matching TRBD2. The CDR3 runs to 15 residues. Germline V CDR1 and CDR2: MNHEY, SVGEGT. The J segment lost 7 bases and the V segment lost 2 bases, leaving 7 bases of the junction unmatched. The CDR3 here is CASSYVGRVGNEQFF. DNA of the CDR3: TGTGCCAGCAGTTACGTCGGGAGGGTGGGGAATGAGCAGTTCTTC.

In this sample, this clonotype turned up a few times. The CDR3 protein is CASSQESGRTEAFF. The CDR3 DNA follows: TGTGCCAGCAGCCAAGAGTCAGGGCGTACTGAAGCTTTCTTT. The chain has TRBV4-2 and TRBJ1-1; D perhaps matches TRBD1 (5 bases). V was clipped by 0 bases and J by 5 bases, with 10 bases between them. The V gene's germline CDR1 is LGHNA and CDR2 YNFKEQ. The CDR3 runs to 14 residues.

The chain recombines TRBV20-1 with TRBJ2-2; 8 bases line up with TRBD2. There are 15 residues in the CDR3. Trimming cost V 3 bases and J 1 base; bases outside gene matches: 4. The germline CDR1 and CDR2 sequences are DFQATT and SNEGSKA (reference sequence). The CDR3 DNA is TGCAGTGCTAGGGCTCTAGCGGGGAACACCGGGGAGCTGTTTTTT. Translating gives CSARALAGNTGELFF.

This clonotype came up a few times. The CDR3 nucleotides are TGTGCCAGCAGTCTGACAGGGTCTTTTGACTATGGCTACACCTTC. Translation gives CASSLTGSFDYGYTF. The gene calls are TRBV12-3 or TRBV12-4 and TRBJ1-2; 7 nucleotides line up with TRBD1. V gave up 5 bases and J gave up 3 bases; unmatched junction bases: 9. The CDR3 is made up of 15 amino acids.

V and J are TRBV27 and TRBJ2-7; weak D call: TRBD1 (6 bases). Between the trimmed V and J ends, which lost 4 bases and 3 bases, there was a span of 16 bases. Germline assignment: CDR1 MNHEY and CDR2 SMNVEV (reference sequence). CDR3 length: 15 residues. In DNA, the CDR3 is TGTGCCAGCAGTTCCGGGACACGGGTTGGCTACGAGCAGTACTTC. It encodes CASSSGTRVGYEQYF.

This clonotype turned up a few times. The chain couples TRBV6-1 to TRBJ2-1; 10 positions agree with TRBD2. With V trimmed by 7 bases and J by 5 bases, 11 bases remained unmatched. CDR3 length equals 16 residues. Looked up from germline, CDR1 is MNHNS and CDR2 is SASEGT. CDR3 coding DNA: TGTGCCAGCATCTTGATGAACGGACTAGCGGACAATGAGCAGTTCTTC. Amino acids: CASILMNGLADNEQFF.

The genes are TRBV12-3 or TRBV12-4 and TRBJ2-2; 8 bases are shared with TRBD2. V gave up 6 bases and J gave up 5 bases; unmatched junction bases: 11. This CDR3 region has 16 residues. The CDR3 DNA is TGTGCCAGCAGCCGGCAGGGACTAGTAGGTACCGGGGAGCTGTTTTTT. Translating it yields CASSRQGLVGTGELFF.